The rows below give T cell receptor beta chains drawn from one sample of a study of shared clonotypes between healthy human individuals. Sequencing used immunoSEQ multiplex PCR; TCRdb keeps in-frame clones, though not all of them. The sample shows about 2.4 million clones, 85% to 95% of them seen only once. The source material was naive CD4+ T cells sorted from blood. Source of these receptors: a man aged 18-30 years in good health. CDR3s include the opening cysteine and the closing phenylalanine or tryptophan. Each record gives: CDR3 protein, CDR3 DNA, clone size, D gene, V gene, J gene. The D gene is left open where the match is weak. Size is omitted from some rows. Given values are once, few, many or a class for expanded clones.

CDR3: CASSQELAGGYNEQFF
DNA: TGTGCCAGCAGCCAAGAACTAGCGGGGGGTTACAATGAGCAGTTCTTC
size: -
D: TRBD2
V: TRBV4-2
J: TRBJ2-1

CDR3: CSAGRNTEAFF
DNA: TGCAGTGCCGGAAGGAACACTGAAGCTTTCTTT
size: few
D: -
V: TRBV20-1
J: TRBJ1-1

CDR3: CASSISSTYQETQYF
DNA: TGTGCCAGTAGTATTAGTTCGACGTACCAAGAGACCCAGTACTTC
size: -
D: -
V: TRBV19
J: TRBJ2-5

CDR3: CASSFRNYNEQFF
DNA: TGTGCCAGCAGCTTCAGGAACTACAATGAGCAGTTCTTC
size: -
D: -
V: TRBV7-2
J: TRBJ2-1

CDR3: CASSEGRANSPLHF
DNA: TGTGCCAGCAGTGAAGGCAGGGCGAATTCACCCCTCCACTTT
size: -
D: -
V: TRBV6-1
J: TRBJ1-6

CDR3: CASSSDTSSGNTIYF
DNA: TGCGCCAGCAGTTCGGACACAAGCTCTGGAAACACCATATATTTT
size: -
D: -
V: TRBV10-2
J: TRBJ1-3

CDR3: CASSLRPNAGNTIYF
DNA: TGCGCCAGCAGCCTAAGACCGAATGCTGGAAACACCATATATTTT
size: -
D: -
V: TRBV5-1
J: TRBJ1-3

CDR3: CASSLGPQGSSTDTQYF
DNA: TGCGCCAGCAGCTTGGGACCCCAGGGGAGTAGCACAGATACGCAGTATTTT
size: few
D: -
V: TRBV5-1
J: TRBJ2-3

CDR3: CATNHRSRRYF
DNA: TGCGCCACCAACCACCGGAGCCGTCGGTACTTC
size: -
D: -
V: TRBV10-1
J: TRBJ2-7

CDR3: CASSFSGGSDTQYF
DNA: TGTGCCAGCAGCTTCAGCGGGGGTTCAGATACGCAGTATTTT
size: once
D: TRBD2
V: TRBV7-2
J: TRBJ2-3

CDR3: CASSTTSGRFNEQFF
DNA: TGTGCCAGCAGTACCACTAGCGGGAGGTTCAATGAGCAGTTCTTC
size: -
D: TRBD2
V: TRBV6-6
J: TRBJ2-1

CDR3: CASSSSFSWDTQYF
DNA: TGTGCCAGCAGCTCAAGCTTTTCTTGGGATACGCAGTATTTT
size: once
D: -
V: TRBV28
J: TRBJ2-3

CDR3: CASSPAGAQETQYF
DNA: TGTGCCAGCAGCCCGGCGGGGGCCCAAGAGACCCAGTACTTC
size: -
D: -
V: TRBV7-9
J: TRBJ2-5

CDR3: CASSQAGTTTYEQYF
DNA: TGTGCCAGCTCTCAAGCCGGGACTACCACCTACGAGCAGTACTTC
size: -
D: TRBD2
V: TRBV18
J: TRBJ2-7

CDR3: CASSRGLAAEQYF
DNA: TGTGCCAGCAGTCGAGGGCTGGCAGCCGAGCAGTACTTC
size: -
D: -
V: TRBV6-5
J: TRBJ2-7

CDR3: CASSVDLGPQETQYF
DNA: TGTGCCAGCAGCGTAGATTTGGGCCCCCAAGAGACCCAGTACTTC
size: -
D: -
V: TRBV9
J: TRBJ2-5

CDR3: CSVHRDLGTEAFF
DNA: TGCAGCGTTCACAGGGATTTGGGCACTGAAGCTTTCTTT
size: -
D: -
V: TRBV29-1
J: TRBJ1-1

CDR3: CASSPPQGAATEAFF
DNA: TGTGCCAGCTCACCGCCGCAGGGGGCGGCGACTGAAGCTTTCTTT
size: -
D: TRBD1
V: TRBV18
J: TRBJ1-1

CDR3: CASSVATGLTHYEQYF
DNA: TGTGCCAGCAGCGTAGCTACGGGACTAACCCATTACGAGCAGTACTTC
size: -
D: TRBD2
V: TRBV5-6
J: TRBJ2-7

CDR3: CASSHTGPGYTF
DNA: TGCGCCAGCAGCCATACAGGACCGGGCTACACCTTC
size: -
D: -
V: TRBV4-1
J: TRBJ1-2

CDR3: CASKGATDTQYF
DNA: TGTGCCAGCAAGGGGGCCACAGATACGCAGTATTTT
size: -
D: TRBD1
V: TRBV6-5
J: TRBJ2-3

CDR3: CASSPLSYGYTF
DNA: TGTGCCAGCAGCCCCTTGAGCTATGGCTACACCTTC
size: -
D: -
V: TRBV21-1
J: TRBJ1-2

CDR3: CASSLGTGATDTQYF
DNA: TGTGCCAGCAGCTTAGGGACAGGGGCCACAGATACGCAGTATTTT
size: -
D: TRBD1
V: TRBV5-6
J: TRBJ2-3

CDR3: CAWSIKQVGRYEQYF
DNA: TGTGCCTGGAGTATCAAACAGGTAGGAAGGTACGAGCAGTACTTC
size: -
D: -
V: TRBV30
J: TRBJ2-7

CDR3: CASSNPSGAQETQYF
DNA: TGCGCCAGCAGCAATCCCAGCGGGGCCCAAGAGACCCAGTACTTC
size: -
D: TRBD2
V: TRBV5-1
J: TRBJ2-5

CDR3: CSATAGGPYEQYF
DNA: TGCAGCGCAACAGCGGGAGGGCCCTACGAGCAGTACTTC
size: once
D: TRBD2
V: TRBV29-1
J: TRBJ2-7

CDR3: CASSQTSGRASFNDEQYF
DNA: TGTGCCAGCAGCCAAACTAGCGGGAGGGCCTCTTTCAACGACGAGCAGTACTTC
size: -
D: TRBD2
V: TRBV27
J: TRBJ2-7

CDR3: CASSRDRAIDEQYF
DNA: TGTGCCAGCAGCAGGGACAGGGCCATCGACGAGCAGTACTTC
size: -
D: TRBD1
V: TRBV2
J: TRBJ2-7

CDR3: CASSLEGSYQPQHF
DNA: TGCGCCAGCAGCTTGGAGGGTAGTTATCAGCCCCAGCATTTT
size: once
D: -
V: TRBV5-1
J: TRBJ1-5

CDR3: CASSYVDREKLFF
DNA: TGTGCCAGCAGTTACGTGGACAGAGAAAAACTGTTTTTT
size: -
D: -
V: TRBV6-6
J: TRBJ1-4

CDR3: CASSTRAQANYGYTF
DNA: TGTGCCAGCAGCACCCGCGCCCAAGCTAACTATGGCTACACCTTC
size: -
D: -
V: TRBV13
J: TRBJ1-2

CDR3: CASGLGLSNYGYTF
DNA: TGTGCTAGTGGTTTGGGACTCTCTAACTATGGCTACACCTTC
size: -
D: -
V: TRBV12-5
J: TRBJ1-2

CDR3: CAWGPGSLYNEQFF
DNA: TGTGCCTGGGGGCCAGGGTCACTCTACAATGAGCAGTTCTTC
size: once
D: -
V: TRBV30
J: TRBJ2-1

CDR3: CASSVAVSGRGGEQFF
DNA: TGTGCCAGCAGCGTAGCCGTTAGCGGGAGGGGGGGTGAGCAGTTCTTC
size: -
D: TRBD2
V: TRBV9
J: TRBJ2-1

CDR3: CASSHPGTDYGYTF
DNA: TGTGCCAGTAGTCACCCCGGGACAGACTATGGCTACACCTTC
size: -
D: TRBD1
V: TRBV19
J: TRBJ1-2

CDR3: CASSSGGFYNSPLHF
DNA: TGCGCCAGCAGCTCAGGGGGCTTCTATAATTCACCCCTCCACTTT
size: once
D: TRBD1
V: TRBV5-1
J: TRBJ1-6

CDR3: CASGQTEAFF
DNA: TGTGCCTCAGGACAGACAGAAGCTTTCTTT
size: -
D: -
V: TRBV30
J: TRBJ1-1

CDR3: CASSLGTGGEVGNQPQHF
DNA: TGTGCCAGCAGCCTTGGGACAGGTGGTGAGGTTGGCAATCAGCCCCAGCATTTT
size: once
D: TRBD1
V: TRBV7-9
J: TRBJ1-5

CDR3: CASNPQGCDYGYTF
DNA: TGTGCCAGCAACCCACAGGGGTGCGACTATGGCTACACCTTC
size: -
D: -
V: TRBV21-1
J: TRBJ1-2

CDR3: CASSPSAEATRLDKGHQPQHF
DNA: TGCGCCAGCAGTCCATCAGCCGAGGCCACCCGTCTGGACAAAGGGCATCAGCCCCAGCATTTT
size: once
D: -
V: TRBV23-1
J: TRBJ1-5

CDR3: CAWSVFIGYEQYF
DNA: TGTGCCTGGAGTGTATTTATAGGATACGAGCAGTACTTC
size: -
D: -
V: TRBV30
J: TRBJ2-7

CDR3: CASSPSGGNQPQHF
DNA: TGTGCCAGCAGTCCATCGGGCGGCAATCAGCCCCAGCATTTT
size: -
D: -
V: TRBV6-5
J: TRBJ1-5

CDR3: CASSLGTTNEKLFF
DNA: TGTGCCAGTAGTTTAGGGACAACTAATGAAAAACTGTTTTTT
size: -
D: -
V: TRBV19
J: TRBJ1-4

CDR3: CASSLSWEGYTF
DNA: TGTGCCAGCAGTTTATCATGGGAGGGCTACACCTTC
size: once
D: -
V: TRBV28
J: TRBJ1-2

CDR3: CASSHPGQGGTNEKLFF
DNA: TGCGCCAGCAGCCATCCGGGACAGGGAGGAACTAATGAAAAACTGTTTTTT
size: -
D: TRBD1
V: TRBV4-1
J: TRBJ1-4

CDR3: CASSRQTYEQYF
DNA: TGTGCCAGCAGTAGACAGACCTACGAGCAGTACTTC
size: -
D: -
V: TRBV6-6
J: TRBJ2-7

CDR3: CASSMDVWNTEAFF
DNA: TGTGCCAGTAGTATGGACGTCTGGAACACTGAAGCTTTCTTT
size: -
D: -
V: TRBV19
J: TRBJ1-1

CDR3: CASSDFSGPCYEQYF
DNA: TGTGCCAGCAGTGACTTTAGCGGGCCGTGCTACGAGCAGTACTTC
size: -
D: TRBD2
V: TRBV6-4
J: TRBJ2-7

CDR3: CASSLESTNEKLFF
DNA: TGCGCCAGCAGCTTGGAATCCACTAATGAAAAACTGTTTTTT
size: -
D: -
V: TRBV5-1
J: TRBJ1-4

CDR3: CASTGQGRVEGHYEQYF
DNA: TGTGCCAGTACGGGACAGGGGAGGGTCGAGGGTCACTACGAGCAGTACTTC
size: -
D: TRBD1
V: TRBV19
J: TRBJ2-7

CDR3: CASSIQGTFTGNTIYF
DNA: TGTGCCAGTAGTATACAAGGGACATTTACTGGAAACACCATATATTTT
size: -
D: -
V: TRBV19
J: TRBJ1-3

CDR3: CAWSSLKETQYF
DNA: TGTGCCTGGAGTAGTCTGAAAGAGACCCAGTACTTC
size: -
D: -
V: TRBV30
J: TRBJ2-5